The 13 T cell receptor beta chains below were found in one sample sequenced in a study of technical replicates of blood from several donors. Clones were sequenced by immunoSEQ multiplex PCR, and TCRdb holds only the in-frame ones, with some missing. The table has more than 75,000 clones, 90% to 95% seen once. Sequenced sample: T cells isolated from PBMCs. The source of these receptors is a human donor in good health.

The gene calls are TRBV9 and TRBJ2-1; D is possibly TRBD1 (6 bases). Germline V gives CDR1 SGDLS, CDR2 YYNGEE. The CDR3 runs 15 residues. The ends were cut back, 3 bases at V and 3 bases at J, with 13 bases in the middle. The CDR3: CASSASQGLYNEQFF. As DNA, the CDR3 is TGTGCCAGCAGCGCGAGCCAGGGGCTCTACAATGAGCAGTTCTTC.

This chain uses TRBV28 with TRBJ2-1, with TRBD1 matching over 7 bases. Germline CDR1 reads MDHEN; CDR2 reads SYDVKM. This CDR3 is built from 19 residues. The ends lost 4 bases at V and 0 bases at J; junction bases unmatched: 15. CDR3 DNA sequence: TGTGCCAGCAGTTCTAGGAACCCGACAGGGTTTGACTCCTACAATGAGCAGTTCTTC. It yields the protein CASSSRNPTGFDSYNEQFF.

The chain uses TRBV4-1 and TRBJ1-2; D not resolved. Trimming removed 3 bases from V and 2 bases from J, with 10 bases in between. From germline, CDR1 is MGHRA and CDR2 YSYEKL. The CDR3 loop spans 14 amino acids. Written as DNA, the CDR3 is TGCGCCAGCAGCCAGGGCGTCTGGAACTATGGCTACACCTTC. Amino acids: CASSQGVWNYGYTF.

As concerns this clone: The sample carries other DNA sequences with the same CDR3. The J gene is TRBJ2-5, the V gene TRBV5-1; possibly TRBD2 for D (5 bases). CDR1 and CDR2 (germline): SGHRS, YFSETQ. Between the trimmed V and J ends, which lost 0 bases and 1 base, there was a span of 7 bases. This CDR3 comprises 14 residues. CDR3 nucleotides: TGCGCCAGCAGCTTGGGCGGGCGCCAAGAGACCCAGTACTTC. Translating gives CASSLGGRQETQYF.

The CDR3 sequence is CASSQEDRANTIYF. CDR3 sequence (DNA): TGTGCCAGCAGCCAGGAGGACAGGGCAAACACCATATATTTT. This rearrangement joins TRBV11-3 to TRBJ1-3; 8 nucleotides align to TRBD1. Trimming removed 5 bases from V and 6 bases from J; junction bases left unmatched: 6. The CDR3 totals 14 residues. CDR1 and CDR2 (germline): SGHNT, YENEEA.

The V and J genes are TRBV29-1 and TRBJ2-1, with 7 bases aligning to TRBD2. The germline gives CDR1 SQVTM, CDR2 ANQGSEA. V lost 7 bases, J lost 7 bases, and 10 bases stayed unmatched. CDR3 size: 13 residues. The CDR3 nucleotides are TGCAGCGCTCTTTGGCGGGAGAAGAATGAGCAGTTCTTC. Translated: CSALWREKNEQFF.

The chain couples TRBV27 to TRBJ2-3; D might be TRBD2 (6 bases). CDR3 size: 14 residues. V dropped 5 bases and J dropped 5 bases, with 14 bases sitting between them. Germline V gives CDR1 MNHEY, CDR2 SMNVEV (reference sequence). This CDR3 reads CASSPGTFGDTQYF. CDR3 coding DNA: TGTGCCAGCAGTCCGGGGACTTTTGGAGATACGCAGTATTTT.

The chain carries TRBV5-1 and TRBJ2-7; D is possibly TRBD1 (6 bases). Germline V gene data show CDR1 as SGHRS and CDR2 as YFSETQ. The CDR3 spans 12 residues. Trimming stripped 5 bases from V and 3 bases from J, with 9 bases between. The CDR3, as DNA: TGCGCCAGCAGACGACAGGACTACGAGCAGTACTTC. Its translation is CASRRQDYEQYF. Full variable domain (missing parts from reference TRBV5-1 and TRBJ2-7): KAGVTQTPRYLIKTRGQQVTLSCSPISGHRSVSWYQQTPGQGLQFLFEYFSETQRNKGNFPGRFSGRQFSNSRSEMNVSTLELGDSALYLCASRRQDYEQYFGPGTRLTVT.

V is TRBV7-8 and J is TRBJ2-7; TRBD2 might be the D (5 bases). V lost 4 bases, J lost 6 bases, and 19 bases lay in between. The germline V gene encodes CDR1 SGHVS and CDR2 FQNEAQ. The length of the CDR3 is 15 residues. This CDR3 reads CASSSAGNSLSEQYF. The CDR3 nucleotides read TGTGCCAGCAGCTCCGCCGGGAACTCACTCTCCGAGCAGTACTTC.

The CDR3 DNA follows: TGTGCCAGTAGTACCCGGACAGTTTACAATGAAAAACTGTTTTTT. It specifies CASSTRTVYNEKLFF. J is TRBJ1-4 and V is TRBV19, with D tentatively TRBD1 (6 bases). Germline V CDR1 and CDR2: LNHDA, SQIVND (reference sequence). CDR3 size: 15 residues. V was clipped by 4 bases and J by 5 bases, with 14 bases between them.

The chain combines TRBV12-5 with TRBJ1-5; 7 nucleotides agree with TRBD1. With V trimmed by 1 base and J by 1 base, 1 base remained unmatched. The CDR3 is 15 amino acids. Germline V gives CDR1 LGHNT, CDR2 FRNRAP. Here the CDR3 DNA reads TGTGCTAGTGGTTTGGCACAGGGGAGCAATCAGCCCCAGCATTTT. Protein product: CASGLAQGSNQPQHF.

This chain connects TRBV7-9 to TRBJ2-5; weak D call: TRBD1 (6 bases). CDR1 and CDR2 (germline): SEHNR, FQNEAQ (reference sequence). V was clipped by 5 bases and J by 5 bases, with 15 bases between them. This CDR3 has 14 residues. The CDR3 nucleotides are TGTGCCAGCAGCGTAAGCACAGGGTTGGAGACCCAGTACTTC. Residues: CASSVSTGLETQYF.

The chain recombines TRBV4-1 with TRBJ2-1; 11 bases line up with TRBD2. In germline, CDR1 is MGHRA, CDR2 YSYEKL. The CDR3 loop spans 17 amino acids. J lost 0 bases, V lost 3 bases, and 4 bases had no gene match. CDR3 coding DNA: TGCGCCAGCAGCCAGACTAGCGGGGTTAGCTCCTACAATGAGCAGTTCTTC. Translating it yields CASSQTSGVSSYNEQFF.